The source of this T cell receptor (beta chain) is a study of beta chain features in type 1 diabetes. Looked up from germline, CDR1 is SGHAT and CDR2 is FQNNGV. The V gene lost 2 bases and the J gene lost 2 bases, with 13 bases spanning the gap. CDR3 size: 15 residues. Based on CD45RO/CCR7/CD25/CD127/CD95/CD27, CD4+ regulatory, stem cell-like memory, naive and central memory cells were sorted. Points from the study as a whole: Reduced insertions and increased deletions marked VDJ junctions in type 1 diabetes patients.

Regarding this clone: Its antigen is unknown.

Expressed TCRB transcripts were sequenced, since all the RNA that had been isolated was reverse transcribed. Sequenced by immunoSEQ multiplex PCR; TCRdb stores in-frame clones only, minus some. This table holds some 150,000 clones, 11% found once. This receptor was taken from a man between 18 and 29 years old in good health. V gene TRBV11-2 combines with J gene TRBJ2-7; the D call may be TRBD1 or TRBD2 (5 bases each). The sequencing sample was made of central memory CD4+ T cells from blood. The DNA of the CDR3 is TGTGCCAGCAGCTTACGACGGGACGGCGCCTACGAGCAGTACTTC. Encoded protein: CASSLRRDGAYEQYF.